The source of this T cell receptor beta chain is a study of blood T cells in healthy people across ages. Whole-study findings and limits: Estimated diversity across one million T cells was deemed an underestimate.

Each of the donors had roughly 10 milliliters of peripheral blood drawn into EDTA-treated Vacutainer tubes. Primed by a sample-barcoded 5' primer and a J-beta primer mix, a second PCR proceeded for about 6 to 12 cycles. In TCRdb, the 5' RACE reads were re-called with MiXCR into one record per CDR3 protein. The sample yields approximately 2,000,000 distinct CDR3 sequences, about two fifths seen once. This clonotype was counted a few times. Antigen: not known. The CDR3 length is 17 residues. In germline, CDR1 is DFQATT, CDR2 SNEGSKA (reference sequence). Trimming took 4 bases from V and 3 from J; bases not matched to a gene: 15.

This receptor was taken from a human donor in good health. The sequenced sample consisted of blood. The V and J genes are TRBV20-1 and TRBJ2-4; 7 nucleotides match TRBD2. The CDR3 bases are TGCAGTGCTATATTCCTCTCTCTAGCGGCGGTCAAAAACATTCAGTACTTC. Encoded protein: CSAIFLSLAAVKNIQYF.